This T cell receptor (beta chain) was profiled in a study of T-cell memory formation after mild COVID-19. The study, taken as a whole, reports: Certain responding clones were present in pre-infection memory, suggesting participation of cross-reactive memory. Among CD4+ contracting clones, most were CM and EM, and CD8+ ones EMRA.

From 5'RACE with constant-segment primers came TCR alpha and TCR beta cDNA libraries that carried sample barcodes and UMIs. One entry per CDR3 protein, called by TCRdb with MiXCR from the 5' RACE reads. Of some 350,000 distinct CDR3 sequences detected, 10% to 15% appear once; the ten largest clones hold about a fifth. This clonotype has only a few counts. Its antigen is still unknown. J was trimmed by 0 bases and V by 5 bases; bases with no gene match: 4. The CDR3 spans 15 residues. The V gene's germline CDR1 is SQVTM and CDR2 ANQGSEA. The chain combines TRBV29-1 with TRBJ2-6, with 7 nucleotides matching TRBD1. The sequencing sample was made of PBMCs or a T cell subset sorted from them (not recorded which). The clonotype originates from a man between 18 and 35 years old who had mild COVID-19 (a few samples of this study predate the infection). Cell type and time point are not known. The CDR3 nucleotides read TGCAGCGTTAGGGGGCTCCTCTCTGGGGCCAACGTCCTGACTTTC. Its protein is CSVRGLLSGANVLTF.